This T cell receptor beta chain was identified during a study of chemoradiotherapy in HPV16-positive cancers. Study-level information: A couple of HPV16-positive patients' cells yielded candidate HPV-specific clones and common motifs. Notes on the study in general: Functional assays defining HPV-specific T cells used only a couple of HPV16-positive patients. During treatment, candidate HPV-specific clones and E7-related motifs expanded in tumor.

Worth noting for this clone: Its antigen is currently unknown.

Repertoires were generated with immunoSEQ multiplex PCR, while TCRdb's copy carries only in-frame clones and drops some. The sample shows approximately 38,000 clones, around 80% of them seen only once. Repeated repertoire sampling spanned the course of chemoradiotherapy. The germline V and J ends were trimmed by 1 base and 0 bases, with 10 bases remaining between them. The CDR3 runs to 15 residues. CDR1 SGHVS and CDR2 FNYEAQ come from the germline V gene. The source material was blood, sampled from a patient who underwent chemoradiotherapy. This receptor was taken from a human donor with HPV-associated anogenital cancer. This chain connects TRBV7-6 to TRBJ2-7; D possibly corresponds to TRBD1 (6 bases). In DNA form, the CDR3 reads TGTGCCAGCAGCTTAGTTGGGACATCCTCCTACGAGCAGTACTTC. Its translation: CASSLVGTSSYEQYF.